This T cell receptor (beta chain) was obtained from a study of blood T cell repertoires in COVID-19. Sequencing used immunoSEQ multiplex PCR; TCRdb keeps in-frame clones, though not all of them. The table includes about 53,000 clones, around nine tenths detected once. Looked up from germline, CDR1 is LNHDA and CDR2 is SQIVND (reference sequence). CDR3 length equals 13 residues. With 3 bases removed from V and 6 bases from J, the gap between germline ends came to 11 bases. Material for sequencing was peripheral blood. The receptor was isolated from a man in his forties or fifties with acute or convalescent COVID-19. V and J are TRBV19 and TRBJ1-2, with D uncertain. This CDR3 reads CASSMGREDGYTF. For the CDR3, the DNA is TGTGCCAGTAGTATGGGCCGGGAGGATGGCTACACCTTC.